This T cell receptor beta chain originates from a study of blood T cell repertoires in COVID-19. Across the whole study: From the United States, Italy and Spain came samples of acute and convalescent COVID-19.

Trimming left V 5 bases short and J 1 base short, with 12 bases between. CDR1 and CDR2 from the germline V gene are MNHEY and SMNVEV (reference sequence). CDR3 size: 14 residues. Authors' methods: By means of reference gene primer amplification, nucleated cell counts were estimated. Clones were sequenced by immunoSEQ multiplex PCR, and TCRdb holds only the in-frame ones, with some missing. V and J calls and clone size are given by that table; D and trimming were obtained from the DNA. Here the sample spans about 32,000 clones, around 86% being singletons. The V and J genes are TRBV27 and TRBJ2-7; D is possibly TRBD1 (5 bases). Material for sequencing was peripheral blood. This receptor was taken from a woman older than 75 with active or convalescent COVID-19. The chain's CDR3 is CASSRLRESYEQYF. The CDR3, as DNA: TGTGCCAGCAGTAGACTCAGGGAATCCTACGAGCAGTACTTC.